The clone carrying this T cell receptor (beta chain) came up a few times. CDR1 LNHNV and CDR2 YYDKDF come from the germline V gene (reference sequence). CDR3 size: 14 residues. The germline V and J ends were trimmed by 7 bases and 7 bases, with 17 bases remaining between them. The record originates from a study of CD8 T cells in ankylosing spondylitis. Using its own MiXCR run on the 5' RACE reads, TCRdb lists one record per CDR3 protein. The repertoire includes approximately 250,000 distinct CDR3 sequences, around 32% of them detected once, and 4% to 5.5% sits in the top ten. The rearrangement links TRBV15 to TRBJ2-1; unclear D gene. The TCR originated in a male donor with ankylosing spondylitis or in good health (not recorded which). Sequencing was performed on blood, either unsorted or a sorted T cell fraction (not recorded which). CDR3 sequence: CATKTDPIINEQFF. CDR3 in DNA: TGTGCCACCAAGACGGATCCAATAATTAATGAGCAGTTCTTC.